The subject of this entry is one TCR beta chain. Sequencing used immunoSEQ multiplex PCR; TCRdb keeps in-frame clones, though not all of them. The sample records 200,000 to 250,000 clones, 84% being singletons. These data come from a study of blood T cell repertoires in COVID-19. CDR3 length: 11 residues. The germline CDR1 and CDR2 sequences are SQVTM and ANQGSEA. Between the trimmed V and J ends, which lost 4 bases and 4 bases, there was a span of 7 bases. The sequenced sample consisted of peripheral blood. The chain carries TRBV29-1 and TRBJ1-1; D not resolved. The clonotype originates from a woman over 75 with active or convalescent COVID-19. CDR3 sequence: CSVAGSTEAFF. CDR3 nucleotides: TGCAGCGTTGCGGGGAGCACTGAAGCTTTCTTT.